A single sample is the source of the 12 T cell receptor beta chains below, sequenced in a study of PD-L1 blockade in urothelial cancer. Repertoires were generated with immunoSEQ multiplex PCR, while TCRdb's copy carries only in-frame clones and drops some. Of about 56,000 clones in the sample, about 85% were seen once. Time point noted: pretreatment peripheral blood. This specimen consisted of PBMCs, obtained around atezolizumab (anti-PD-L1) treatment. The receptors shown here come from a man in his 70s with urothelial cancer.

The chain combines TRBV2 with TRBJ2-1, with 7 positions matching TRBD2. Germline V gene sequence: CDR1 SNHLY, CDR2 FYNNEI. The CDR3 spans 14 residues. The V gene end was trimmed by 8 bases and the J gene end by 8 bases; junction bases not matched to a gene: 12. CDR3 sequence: CASGREREVHEQFF. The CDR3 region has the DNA TGTGCCAGCGGCAGGGAGCGGGAAGTACATGAGCAGTTCTTC.

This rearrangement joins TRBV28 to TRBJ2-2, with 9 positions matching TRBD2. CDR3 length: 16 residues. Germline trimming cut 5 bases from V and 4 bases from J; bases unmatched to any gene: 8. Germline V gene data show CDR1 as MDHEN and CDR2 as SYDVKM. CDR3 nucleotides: TGTGCCAGCAGTCCCCATAGCGGGAGCGGCACCGGGGAGCTGTTTTTT. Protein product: CASSPHSGSGTGELFF.

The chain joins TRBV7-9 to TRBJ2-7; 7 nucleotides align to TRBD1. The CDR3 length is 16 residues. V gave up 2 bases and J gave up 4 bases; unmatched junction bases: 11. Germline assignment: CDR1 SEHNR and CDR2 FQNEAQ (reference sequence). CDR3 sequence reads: CASSLRQGSTMYEQYF. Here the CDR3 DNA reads TGTGCCAGCAGCTTACGACAGGGATCCACCATGTACGAGCAGTACTTC.

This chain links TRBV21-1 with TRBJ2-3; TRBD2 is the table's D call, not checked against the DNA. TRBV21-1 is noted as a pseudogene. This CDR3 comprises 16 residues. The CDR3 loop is CASSTQTSGTIDTQYF. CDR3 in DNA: TGTGCCAGCAGCACGCAAACTAGCGGGACAATAGATACGCAGTATTTT.

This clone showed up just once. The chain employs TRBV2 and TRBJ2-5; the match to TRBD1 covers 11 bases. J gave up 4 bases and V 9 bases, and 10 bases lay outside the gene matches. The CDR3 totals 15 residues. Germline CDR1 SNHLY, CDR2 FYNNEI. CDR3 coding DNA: TGTGCCAGTTACCGGGGACAGGGGGTAGGAGAGACCCAGTACTTC. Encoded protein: CASYRGQGVGETQYF.

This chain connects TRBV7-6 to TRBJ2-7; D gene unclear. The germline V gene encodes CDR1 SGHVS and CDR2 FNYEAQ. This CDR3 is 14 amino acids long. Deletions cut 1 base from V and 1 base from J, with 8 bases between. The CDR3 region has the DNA TGTGCCAGCAGCTTAGACGCCCAGTCCTACGAGCAGTACTTC. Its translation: CASSLDAQSYEQYF.

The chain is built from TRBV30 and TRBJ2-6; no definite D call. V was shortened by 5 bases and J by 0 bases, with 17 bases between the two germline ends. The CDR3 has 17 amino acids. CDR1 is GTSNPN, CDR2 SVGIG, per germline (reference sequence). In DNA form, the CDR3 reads TGTGCCTGGGGCCATACATGGTACCGCTCTGGGGCCAACGTCCTGACTTTC. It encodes CAWGHTWYRSGANVLTF.

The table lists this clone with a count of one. CDR3 nucleotides: TGTGCCAGCAGTTACTCGTACTCCGGGTCCTACGAGCAGTACTTC. Encoded protein: CASSYSYSGSYEQYF. This chain connects TRBV6-6 to TRBJ2-7; D is unclear. The CDR3 loop spans 15 amino acids. Germline CDR1 reads MNHNY; CDR2 reads SVGAGI (reference sequence). V was clipped by 0 bases and J by 1 base, with 10 bases between them.

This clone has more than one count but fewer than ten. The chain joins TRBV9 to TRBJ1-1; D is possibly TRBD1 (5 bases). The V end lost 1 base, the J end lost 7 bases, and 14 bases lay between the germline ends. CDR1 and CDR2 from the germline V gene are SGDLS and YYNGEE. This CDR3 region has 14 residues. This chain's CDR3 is CASSVRDSSVEAFF. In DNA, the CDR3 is TGTGCCAGCAGCGTACGAGACAGCTCTGTTGAAGCTTTCTTT.

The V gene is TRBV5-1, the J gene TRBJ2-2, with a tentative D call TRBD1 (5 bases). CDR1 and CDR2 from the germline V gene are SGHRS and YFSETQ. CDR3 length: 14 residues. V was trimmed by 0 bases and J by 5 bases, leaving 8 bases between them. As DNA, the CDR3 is TGCGCCAGCAGCTTGGCAGGGCGAACCGGGGAGCTGTTTTTT. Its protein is CASSLAGRTGELFF.

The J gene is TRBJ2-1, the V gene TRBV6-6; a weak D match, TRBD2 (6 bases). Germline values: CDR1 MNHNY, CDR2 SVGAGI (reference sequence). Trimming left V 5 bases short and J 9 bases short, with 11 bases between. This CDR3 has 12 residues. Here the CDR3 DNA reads TGTGCCAGCAGTCATCGACTAGGTGAGCAGTTCTTC. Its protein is CASSHRLGEQFF.

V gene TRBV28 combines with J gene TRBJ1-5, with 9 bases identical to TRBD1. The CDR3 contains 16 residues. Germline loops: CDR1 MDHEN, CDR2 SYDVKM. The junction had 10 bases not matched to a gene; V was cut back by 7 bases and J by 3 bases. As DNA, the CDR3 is TGTGCCAGCAACTTTGAGGGACAGGGTAACAATCAGCCCCAGCATTTT. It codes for CASNFEGQGNNQPQHF.